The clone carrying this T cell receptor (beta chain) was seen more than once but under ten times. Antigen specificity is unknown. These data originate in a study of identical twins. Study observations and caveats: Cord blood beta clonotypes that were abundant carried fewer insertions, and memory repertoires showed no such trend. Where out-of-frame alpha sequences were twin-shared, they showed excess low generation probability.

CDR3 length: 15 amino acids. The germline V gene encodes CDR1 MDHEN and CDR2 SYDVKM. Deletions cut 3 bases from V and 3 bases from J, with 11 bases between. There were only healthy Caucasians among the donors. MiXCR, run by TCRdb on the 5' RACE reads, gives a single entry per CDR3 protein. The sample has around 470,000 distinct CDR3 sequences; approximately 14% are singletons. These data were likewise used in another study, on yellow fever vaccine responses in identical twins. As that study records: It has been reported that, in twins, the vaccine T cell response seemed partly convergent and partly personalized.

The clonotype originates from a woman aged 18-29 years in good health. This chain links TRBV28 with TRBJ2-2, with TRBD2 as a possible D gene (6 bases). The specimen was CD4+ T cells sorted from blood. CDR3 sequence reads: CASSFAGTDTGELFF. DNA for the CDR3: TGTGCCAGCAGTTTCGCGGGAACCGACACCGGGGAGCTGTTTTTT. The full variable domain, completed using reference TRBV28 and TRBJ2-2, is DVKVTQSSRYLVKRTGEKVFLECVQDMDHENMFWYRQDPGLGLRLIYFSYDVKMKEKGDIPEGYSVSREKKERFSLILESASTNQTSMYLCASSFAGTDTGELFFGEGSRLTVL.